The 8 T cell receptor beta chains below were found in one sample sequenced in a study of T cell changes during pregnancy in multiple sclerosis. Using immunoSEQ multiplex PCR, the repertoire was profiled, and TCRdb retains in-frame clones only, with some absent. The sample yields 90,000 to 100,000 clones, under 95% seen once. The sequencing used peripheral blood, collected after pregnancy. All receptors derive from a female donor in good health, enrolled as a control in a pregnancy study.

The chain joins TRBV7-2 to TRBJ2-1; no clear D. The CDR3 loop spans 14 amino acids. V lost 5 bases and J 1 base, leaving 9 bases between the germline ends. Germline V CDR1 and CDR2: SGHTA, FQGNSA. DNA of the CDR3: TGTGCCAGCAGCCCGACGGGTTCCTACAATGAGCAGTTCTTC. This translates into CASSPTGSYNEQFF.

CDR3 residues: CASSFPLGGYGYTF. The CDR3 DNA reads as TGTGCCAGCAGCTTTCCCTTAGGGGGCTATGGCTACACCTTC. The chain couples TRBV7-9 to TRBJ1-2, with a tentative D call TRBD1 (6 bases). CDR1 SEHNR and CDR2 FQNEAQ come from the germline V gene (reference sequence). The CDR3 covers 14 residues. Deletions cut 3 bases from V and 4 bases from J, with 12 bases between. Filled out from reference TRBV7-9 and TRBJ1-2, the complete variable domain reads DTGVSQNPRHKITKRGQNVTFRCDPISEHNRLYWYRQTLGQGPEFLTYFQNEAQLEKSRLLSDRFSAERPKGSFSTLEIQRTEQGDSAMYLCASSFPLGGYGYTFGSGTRLTVV.

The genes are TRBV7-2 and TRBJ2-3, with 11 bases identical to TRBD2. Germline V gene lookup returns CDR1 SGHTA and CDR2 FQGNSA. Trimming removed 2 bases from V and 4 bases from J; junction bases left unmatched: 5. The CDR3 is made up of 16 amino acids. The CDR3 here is CASSLITSGRADTQYF. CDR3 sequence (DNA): TGTGCCAGCAGCTTAATCACTAGCGGGAGAGCAGATACGCAGTATTTT.

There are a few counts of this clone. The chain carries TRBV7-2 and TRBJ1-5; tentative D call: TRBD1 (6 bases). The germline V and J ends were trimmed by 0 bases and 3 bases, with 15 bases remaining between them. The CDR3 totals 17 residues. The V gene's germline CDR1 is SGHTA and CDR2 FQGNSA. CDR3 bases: TGTGCCAGCAGCTTAGCGTCAGGACAGCTTTACAATCAGCCCCAGCATTTT. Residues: CASSLASGQLYNQPQHF.

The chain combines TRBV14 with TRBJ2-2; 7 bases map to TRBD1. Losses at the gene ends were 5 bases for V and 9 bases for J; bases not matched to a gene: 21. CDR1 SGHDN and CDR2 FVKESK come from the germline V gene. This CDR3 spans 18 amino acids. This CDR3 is CASSSRTGTLGRGRELFF. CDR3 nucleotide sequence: TGTGCCAGCAGCTCCCGGACAGGCACTTTGGGGCGCGGCAGGGAGCTGTTTTTT. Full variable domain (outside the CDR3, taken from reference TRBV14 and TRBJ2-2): EAGVTQFPSHSVIEKGQTVTLRCDPISGHDNLYWYRRVMGKEIKFLLHFVKESKQDESGMPNNRFLAERTGGTYSTLKVQPAELEDSGVYFCASSSRTGTLGRGRELFFGEGSRLTVL.

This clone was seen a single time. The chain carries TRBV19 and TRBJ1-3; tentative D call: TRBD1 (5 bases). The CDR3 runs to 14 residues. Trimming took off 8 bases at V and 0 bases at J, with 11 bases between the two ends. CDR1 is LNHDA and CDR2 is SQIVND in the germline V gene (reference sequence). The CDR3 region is CASSSQGSGNTIYF. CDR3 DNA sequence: TGTGCCAGTTCCTCTCAGGGCTCTGGAAACACCATATATTTT.

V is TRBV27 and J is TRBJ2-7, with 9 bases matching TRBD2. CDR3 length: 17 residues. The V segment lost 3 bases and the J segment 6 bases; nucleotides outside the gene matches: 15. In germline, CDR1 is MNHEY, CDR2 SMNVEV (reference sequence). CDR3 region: CASSFLAPHSGRSEQYF. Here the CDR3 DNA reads TGTGCCAGCAGTTTCCTAGCCCCCCACAGCGGGAGGAGCGAGCAGTACTTC.

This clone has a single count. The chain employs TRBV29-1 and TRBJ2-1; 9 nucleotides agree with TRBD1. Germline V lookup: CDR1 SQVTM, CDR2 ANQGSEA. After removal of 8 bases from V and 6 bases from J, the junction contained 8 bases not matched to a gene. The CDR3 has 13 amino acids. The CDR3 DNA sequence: TGCAGCCCCGGGACAGGGTATCCCAATGAGCAGTTCTTC. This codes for CSPGTGYPNEQFF.